The 6 T cell receptor beta chains reported below all come from one sample, sequenced in a study of beta chain features in type 1 diabetes. The study reverse transcribed the entire isolated RNA, so it sequenced expressed TCRB transcripts. Here immunoSEQ multiplex PCR was the method, and the copy in TCRdb shows in-frame clones only, minus some. The sample includes approximately 150,000 clones, approximately 8.4% of them seen just once. The specimen sequenced was central memory CD4+ T cells from blood. These receptors were collected from a young woman in good health.

The rearrangement joins TRBV6-5 to TRBJ1-4; D is possibly TRBD1 (6 bases). This CDR3 comprises 15 residues. V shed 5 bases and J shed 5 bases, with 15 bases lying between them. The germline CDR1 and CDR2 sequences are MNHEY and SVGAGI. This chain's CDR3 is CASSRSGQKNEKLFF. The CDR3 nucleotides are TGTGCCAGCAGTCGCTCGGGACAAAAGAATGAAAAACTGTTTTTT.

The chain recombines TRBV9 with TRBJ2-7; 10 nucleotides align to TRBD2. Germline V gives CDR1 SGDLS, CDR2 YYNGEE. The junction had 12 bases not matched to a gene; V was cut back by 3 bases and J by 0 bases. This CDR3 contains 18 residues. This chain's CDR3 is CASSAGGSGGTFSYEQYF. CDR3 DNA sequence: TGTGCCAGCAGCGCAGGGGGTAGCGGGGGGACTTTCTCCTACGAGCAGTACTTC.

The rearrangement links TRBV19 to TRBJ1-2; 9 positions agree with TRBD1. Trimming cost V 0 bases and J 7 bases; bases outside gene matches: 3. CDR1 is LNHDA and CDR2 is SQIVND in the germline V gene (reference sequence). The CDR3 consists of 14 residues. The CDR3 DNA sequence: TGTGCCAGTAGTATAGAGGGACAGGGTCTTGGCTACACCTTC. It yields the protein CASSIEGQGLGYTF.

This clone was picked up a small number of times. The chain employs TRBV7-2 and TRBJ2-5, with D perhaps TRBD1 (6 bases). V was clipped by 5 bases and J by 3 bases, with 16 bases between them. This CDR3 is built from 15 residues. In germline, CDR1 is SGHTA, CDR2 FQGNSA. DNA for the CDR3: TGTGCCAGCAGCCCAGAACAGGGTTGGGAAGAGACCCAGTACTTC. This translates into CASSPEQGWEETQYF. The full variable domain, its missing parts supplied by reference TRBV7-2 and TRBJ2-5, is GAGVSQSPSNKVTEKGKDVELRCDPISGHTALYWYRQSLGQGLEFLIYFQGNSAPDKSGLPSDRFSAERTGGSVSTLTIQRTQQEDSAVYLCASSPEQGWEETQYFGPGTRLLVL.

This clone was found a few times. The chain carries TRBV29-1 and TRBJ2-1; 9 nucleotides line up with TRBD1. This CDR3 has 13 amino acids. After removal of 6 bases from V and 10 bases from J, the junction contained 10 bases not matched to a gene. Germline-derived CDR1 and CDR2 are SQVTM and ANQGSEA. The CDR3 DNA sequence: TGCAGCGTAATCTACGACAGGGGGAGAGAGCAGTTCTTC. This gives the protein CSVIYDRGREQFF.

The rearrangement links TRBV7-2 to TRBJ2-1; TRBD2 aligns across 14 bases. CDR3 length: 16 amino acids. J was trimmed by 5 bases and V by 7 bases; bases with no gene match: 7. CDR1 and CDR2 (germline): SGHTA, FQGNSA. For the CDR3, the DNA is TGTGCCAGCATCAAAGGGACTAGCGGGAGAAACAATGAGCAGTTCTTC. It yields the protein CASIKGTSGRNNEQFF.